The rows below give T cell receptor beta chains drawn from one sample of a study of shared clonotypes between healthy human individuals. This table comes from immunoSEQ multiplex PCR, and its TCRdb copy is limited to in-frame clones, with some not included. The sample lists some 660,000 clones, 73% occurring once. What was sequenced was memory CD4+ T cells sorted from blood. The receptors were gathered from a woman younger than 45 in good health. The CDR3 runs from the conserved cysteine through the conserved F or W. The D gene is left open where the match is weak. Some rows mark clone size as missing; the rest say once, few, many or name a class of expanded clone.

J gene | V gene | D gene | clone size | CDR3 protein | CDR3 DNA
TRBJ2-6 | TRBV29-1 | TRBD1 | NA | CSAANGAGTGDSGANVLTF | TGCAGCGCTGCAAACGGAGCCGGGACAGGTGACTCTGGGGCCAACGTCCTGACTTTC
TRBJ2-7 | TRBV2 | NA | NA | CASSEGPRGGRYEQYF | TGTGCCAGCAGTGAAGGACCCCGCGGAGGCCGCTACGAGCAGTACTTC
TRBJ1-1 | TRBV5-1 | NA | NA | CASSLWGNTEAFF | TGCGCCAGCAGCTTGTGGGGAAACACTGAAGCTTTCTTT
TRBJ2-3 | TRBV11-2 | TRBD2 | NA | CASSLGLAGGADTQYF | TGTGCCAGCAGCTTGGGACTAGCGGGAGGTGCGGATACGCAGTATTTT
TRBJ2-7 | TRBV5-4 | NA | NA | CASSLAGRFGYEQYF | TGTGCCAGCAGCTTGGCCGGGAGATTCGGGTACGAGCAGTACTTC
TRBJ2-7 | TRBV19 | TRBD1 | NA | CASSKGTGYEQYF | TGTGCCAGTAGTAAAGGGACAGGCTACGAGCAGTACTTC
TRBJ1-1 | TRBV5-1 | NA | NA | CASSRVDTEAFF | TGCGCCAGCTCTCGGGTAGACACTGAAGCTTTCTTT
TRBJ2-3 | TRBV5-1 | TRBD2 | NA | CASSLTSGRTYGTDTQYF | TGCGCCAGCAGCTTGACTAGCGGGAGAACATACGGCACAGATACGCAGTATTTT
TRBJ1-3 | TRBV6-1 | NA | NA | CASTSQGGTGNTIYF | TGTGCCAGCACCTCCCAAGGGGGGACTGGAAACACCATATATTTT
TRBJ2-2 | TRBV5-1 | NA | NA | CASSLVVANTGELFF | TGCGCCAGCAGCTTGGTTGTGGCGAACACCGGGGAGCTGTTTTTT
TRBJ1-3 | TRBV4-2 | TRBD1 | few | CASSQSIRDSSGNTIYF | TGTGCCAGCAGCCAGTCGATTAGGGACAGCTCTGGAAACACCATATATTTT
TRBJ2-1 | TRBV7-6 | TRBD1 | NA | CASSLSGTGYNEQFF | TGTGCCAGCAGCTTATCCGGGACAGGGTACAATGAGCAGTTCTTC
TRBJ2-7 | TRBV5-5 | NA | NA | CASSKNDGHVGEQYF | TGTGCCAGCAGCAAAAACGACGGGCACGTGGGCGAGCAGTACTTC
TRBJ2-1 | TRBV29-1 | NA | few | CSVEVNYEQFF | TGCAGCGTTGAAGTTAACTATGAGCAGTTCTTC
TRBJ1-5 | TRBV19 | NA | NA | CASSISHNQPQHF | TGTGCCAGTAGTATTAGCCACAATCAGCCCCAGCATTTT
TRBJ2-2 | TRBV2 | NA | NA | CASSERVTGELFF | TGTGCCAGCAGTGAAAGAGTGACCGGGGAGCTGTTTTTT
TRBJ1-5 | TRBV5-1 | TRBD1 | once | CASSLEPRQGVQPQHF | TGCGCCAGCAGCTTGGAGCCTCGACAGGGAGTTCAGCCCCAGCATTTT
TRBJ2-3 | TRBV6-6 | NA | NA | CASTPVSRDTQYF | TGTGCCAGCACGCCAGTTTCCAGGGATACGCAGTATTTT
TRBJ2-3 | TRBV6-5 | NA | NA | CAITKAGTDTQYF | TGTGCCATCACCAAGGCCGGAACAGATACGCAGTATTTT
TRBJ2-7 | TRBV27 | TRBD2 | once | CASSSRSGSTYEQYF | TGTGCCAGCAGTTCACGCAGCGGGAGTACCTACGAGCAGTACTTC
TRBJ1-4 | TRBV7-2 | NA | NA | CASQRTHLSHEKLFF | TGTGCCAGCCAGAGAACACATCTTAGCCATGAAAAACTGTTTTTT
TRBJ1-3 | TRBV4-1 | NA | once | CASSPRYVRPSGNTIYF | TGCGCCAGCAGCCCACGATATGTAAGGCCCTCTGGAAACACCATATATTTT
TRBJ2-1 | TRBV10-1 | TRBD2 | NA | CASNKGLAGSNEQFF | TGCGCCAGCAACAAGGGACTAGCGGGGTCCAATGAGCAGTTCTTC
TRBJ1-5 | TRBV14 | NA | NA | CASSQETADISNQPQHF | TGTGCCAGCAGCCAAGAGACCGCCGACATTAGCAATCAGCCCCAGCATTTT
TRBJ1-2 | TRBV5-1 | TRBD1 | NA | CASSLGTGTVGYTF | TGCGCCAGCAGCTTGGGGACAGGGACAGTTGGCTACACCTTC
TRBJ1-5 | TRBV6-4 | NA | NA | CASATLRVQPQHF | TGTGCCAGCGCGACACTGAGGGTTCAGCCCCAGCATTTT
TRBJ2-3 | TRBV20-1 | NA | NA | CSAKVGDTQYF | TGCAGTGCTAAGGTGGGAGATACGCAGTATTTT
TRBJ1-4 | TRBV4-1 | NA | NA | CASSQPQGMDEKLFF | TGCGCCAGCAGTCAACCACAGGGTATGGATGAAAAACTGTTTTTT
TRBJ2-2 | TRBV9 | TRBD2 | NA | CASSVGPSGRGTGELFF | TGTGCCAGCAGCGTAGGGCCTAGCGGGAGGGGAACCGGGGAGCTGTTTTTT
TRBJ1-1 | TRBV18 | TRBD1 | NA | CASSPPGQGSTEAFF | TGTGCCAGCTCACCACCGGGACAGGGGTCGACCGAAGCTTTCTTT
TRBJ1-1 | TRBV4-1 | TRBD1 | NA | CASSQTGATGYTEAFF | TGCGCCAGCAGCCAGACAGGGGCAACGGGGTACACTGAAGCTTTCTTT
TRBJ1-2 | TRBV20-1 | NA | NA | CSAQGFGYTF | TGCAGTGCTCAGGGGTTTGGCTACACCTTC
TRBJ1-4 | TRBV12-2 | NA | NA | CASRSDSGTNEKLFF | TGTGCAAGTCGCTCTGATTCGGGTACTAATGAAAAACTGTTTTTT
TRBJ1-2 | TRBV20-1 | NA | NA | CSALGSGGYTF | TGCAGTGCTCTTGGTTCAGGGGGCTACACCTTC
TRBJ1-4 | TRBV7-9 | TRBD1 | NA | CASSTGTGNEKLFF | TGTGCCAGCAGCACGGGGACAGGGAATGAAAAACTGTTTTTT
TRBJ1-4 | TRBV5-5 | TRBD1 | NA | CASSSRFRDRDEKLFF | TGTGCCAGCAGCTCGAGGTTTCGGGACAGGGATGAAAAACTGTTTTTT
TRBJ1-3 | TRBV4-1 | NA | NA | CASSQALRANGNTIYF | TGCGCCAGCAGCCAAGCTCTGAGGGCGAATGGAAACACCATATATTTT
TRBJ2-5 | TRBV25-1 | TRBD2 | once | CASSEPGGGRKSQETQYF | TGTGCCAGCAGTGAACCCGGGGGAGGGAGGAAGAGCCAAGAGACCCAGTACTTC
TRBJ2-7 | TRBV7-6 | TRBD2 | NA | CASSPWGGTSGTYEQYF | TGTGCCAGCAGCCCTTGGGGGGGGACTAGCGGGACCTACGAGCAGTACTTC
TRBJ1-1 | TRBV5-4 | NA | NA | CASSLAAAETEAFF | TGTGCCAGCAGCTTGGCCGCGGCAGAGACTGAAGCTTTCTTT
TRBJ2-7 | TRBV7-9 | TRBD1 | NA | CASSFGQGIISYEQYF | TGTGCCAGCAGCTTTGGACAGGGGATTATCTCCTACGAGCAGTACTTC
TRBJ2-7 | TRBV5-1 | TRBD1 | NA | CASSSAGTGVYEQYF | TGCGCCAGCAGCTCAGCCGGGACAGGGGTGTACGAGCAGTACTTC